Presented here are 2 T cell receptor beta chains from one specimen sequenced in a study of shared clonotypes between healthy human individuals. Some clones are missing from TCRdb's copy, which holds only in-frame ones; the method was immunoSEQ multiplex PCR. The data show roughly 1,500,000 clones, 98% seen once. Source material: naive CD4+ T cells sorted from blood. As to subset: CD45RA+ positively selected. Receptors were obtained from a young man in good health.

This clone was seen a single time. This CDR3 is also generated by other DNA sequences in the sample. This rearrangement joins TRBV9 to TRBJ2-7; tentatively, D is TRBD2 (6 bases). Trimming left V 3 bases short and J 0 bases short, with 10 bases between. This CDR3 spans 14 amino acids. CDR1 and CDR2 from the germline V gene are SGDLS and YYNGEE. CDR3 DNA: TGTGCCAGCAGCGCGGACGGGAGCTCCTACGAGCAGTACTTC. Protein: CASSADGSSYEQYF.

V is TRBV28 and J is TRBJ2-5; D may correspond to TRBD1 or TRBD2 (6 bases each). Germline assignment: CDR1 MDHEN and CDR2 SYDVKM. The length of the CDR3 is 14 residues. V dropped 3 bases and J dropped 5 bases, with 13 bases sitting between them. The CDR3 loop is CASSFGGRRETQYF. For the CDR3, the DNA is TGTGCCAGCAGTTTTGGGGGGCGCCGGGAGACCCAGTACTTC.